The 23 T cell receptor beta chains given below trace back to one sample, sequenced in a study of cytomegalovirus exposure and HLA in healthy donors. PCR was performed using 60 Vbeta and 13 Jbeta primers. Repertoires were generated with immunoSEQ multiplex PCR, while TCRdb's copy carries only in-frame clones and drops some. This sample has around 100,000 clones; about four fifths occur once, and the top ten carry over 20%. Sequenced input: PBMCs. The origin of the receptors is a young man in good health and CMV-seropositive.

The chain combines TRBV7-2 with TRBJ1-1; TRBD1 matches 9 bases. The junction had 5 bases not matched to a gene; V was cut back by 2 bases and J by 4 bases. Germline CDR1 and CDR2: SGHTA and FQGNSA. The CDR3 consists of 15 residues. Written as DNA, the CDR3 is TGTGCCAGCAGCTTAAATACGGGACAGGGCACTGAAGCTTTCTTT. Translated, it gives CASSLNTGQGTEAFF.

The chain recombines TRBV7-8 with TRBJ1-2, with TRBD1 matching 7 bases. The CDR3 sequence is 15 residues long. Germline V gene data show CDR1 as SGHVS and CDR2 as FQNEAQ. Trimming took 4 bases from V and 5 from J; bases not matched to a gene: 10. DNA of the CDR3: TGTGCCAGCAGCTCACAATCGGGACAGTCTTATGGCTACACCTTC. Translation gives CASSSQSGQSYGYTF.

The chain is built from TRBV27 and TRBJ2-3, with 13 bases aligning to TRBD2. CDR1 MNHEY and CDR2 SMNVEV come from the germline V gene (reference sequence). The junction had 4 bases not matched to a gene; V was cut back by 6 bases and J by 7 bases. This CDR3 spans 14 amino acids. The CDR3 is CASRTSGRWNTQYF. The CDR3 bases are TGTGCCAGCAGGACTAGCGGGAGGTGGAATACGCAGTATTTT.

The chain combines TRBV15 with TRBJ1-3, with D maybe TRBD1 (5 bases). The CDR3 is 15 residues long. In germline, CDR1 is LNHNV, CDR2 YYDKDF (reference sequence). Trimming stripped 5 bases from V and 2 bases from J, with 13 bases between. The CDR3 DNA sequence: TGTGCCACCAGCGACAGACCCACTCCTGGAAACACCATATATTTT. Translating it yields CATSDRPTPGNTIYF.

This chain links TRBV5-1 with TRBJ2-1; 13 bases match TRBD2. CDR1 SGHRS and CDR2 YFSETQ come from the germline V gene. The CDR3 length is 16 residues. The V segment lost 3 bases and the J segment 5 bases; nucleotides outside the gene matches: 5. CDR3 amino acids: CASSYSLAGGNNEQFF. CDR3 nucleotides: TGCGCCAGCAGCTACTCACTAGCGGGAGGGAACAATGAGCAGTTCTTC.

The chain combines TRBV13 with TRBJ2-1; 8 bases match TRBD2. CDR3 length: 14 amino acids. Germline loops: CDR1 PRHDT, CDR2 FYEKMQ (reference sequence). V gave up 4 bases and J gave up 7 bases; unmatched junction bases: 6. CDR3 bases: TGTGCCAGCAGCTCCCTACGGGGGGGGAATGAGCAGTTCTTC. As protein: CASSSLRGGNEQFF.

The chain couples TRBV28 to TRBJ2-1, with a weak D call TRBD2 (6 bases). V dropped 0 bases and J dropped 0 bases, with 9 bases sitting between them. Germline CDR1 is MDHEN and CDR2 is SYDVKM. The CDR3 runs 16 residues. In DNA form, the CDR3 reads TGTGCCAGCAGTTTATGGCGGGGTTACTCCTACAATGAGCAGTTCTTC. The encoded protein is CASSLWRGYSYNEQFF.

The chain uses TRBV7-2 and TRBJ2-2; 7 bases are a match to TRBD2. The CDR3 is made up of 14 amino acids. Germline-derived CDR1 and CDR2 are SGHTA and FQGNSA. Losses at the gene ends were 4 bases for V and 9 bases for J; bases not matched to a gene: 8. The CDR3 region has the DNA TGTGCCAGCAGCTCGACTAGCTCTCCCAGGGAGCTGTTTTTT. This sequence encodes CASSSTSSPRELFF.

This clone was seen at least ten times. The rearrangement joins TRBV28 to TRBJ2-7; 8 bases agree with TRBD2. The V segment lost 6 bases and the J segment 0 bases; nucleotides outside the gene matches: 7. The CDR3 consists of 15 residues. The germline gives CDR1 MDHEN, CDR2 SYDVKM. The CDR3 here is CASRPTSESSYEQYF. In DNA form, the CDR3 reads TGTGCCAGCAGACCGACTAGCGAGAGCTCCTACGAGCAGTACTTC.

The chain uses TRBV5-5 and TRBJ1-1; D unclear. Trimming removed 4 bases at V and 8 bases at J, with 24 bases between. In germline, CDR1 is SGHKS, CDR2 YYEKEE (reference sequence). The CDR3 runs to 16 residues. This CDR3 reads CASSLSPATSLEEAFF. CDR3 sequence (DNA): TGTGCCAGCAGCCTGAGCCCGGCGACAAGCTTGGAAGAAGCTTTCTTT. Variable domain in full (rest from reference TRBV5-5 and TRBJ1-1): DAGVTQSPTHLIKTRGQQVTLRCSPISGHKSVSWYQQVLGQGPQFIFQYYEKEERGRGNFPDRFSARQFPNYSSELNVNALLLGDSALYLCASSLSPATSLEEAFFGQGTRLTVV.

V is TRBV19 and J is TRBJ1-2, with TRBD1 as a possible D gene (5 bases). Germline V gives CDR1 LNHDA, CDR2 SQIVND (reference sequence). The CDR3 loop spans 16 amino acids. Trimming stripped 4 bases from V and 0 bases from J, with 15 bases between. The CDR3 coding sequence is TGTGCCAGTAGTAAAGGGACCGGGAGGTCTAACTATGGCTACACCTTC. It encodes CASSKGTGRSNYGYTF.

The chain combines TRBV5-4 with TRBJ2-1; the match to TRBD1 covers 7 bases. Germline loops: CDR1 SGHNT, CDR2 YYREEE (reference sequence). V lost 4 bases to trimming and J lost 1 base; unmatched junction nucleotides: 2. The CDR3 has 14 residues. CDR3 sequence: CASSRTGSYNEQFF. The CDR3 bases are TGTGCCAGCAGCCGGACAGGTTCCTACAATGAGCAGTTCTTC.

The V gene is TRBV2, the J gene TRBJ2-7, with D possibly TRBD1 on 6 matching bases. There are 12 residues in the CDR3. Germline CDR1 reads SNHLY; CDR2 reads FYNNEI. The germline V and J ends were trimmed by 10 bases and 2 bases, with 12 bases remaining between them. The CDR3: CATTGTPYEQYF. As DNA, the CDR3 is TGTGCCACGACAGGAACTCCCTACGAGCAGTACTTC.

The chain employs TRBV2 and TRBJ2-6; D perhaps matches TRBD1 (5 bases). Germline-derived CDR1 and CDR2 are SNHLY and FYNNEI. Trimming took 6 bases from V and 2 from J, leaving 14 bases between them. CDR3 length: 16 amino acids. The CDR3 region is CASRNRFLPGANVLTF. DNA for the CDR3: TGTGCCAGCAGAAACAGGTTTCTCCCTGGGGCCAACGTCCTGACTTTC.

The CDR3 reads CASSLPGQGNYGYTF. For the CDR3, the DNA is TGTGCCAGCAGCCTGCCGGGACAGGGGAACTATGGCTACACCTTC. The chain joins TRBV4-2 to TRBJ1-2; 10 bases map to TRBD1. Germline-derived CDR1 and CDR2 are LGHNA and YNFKEQ. V lost 4 bases, J lost 2 bases, and 4 bases stayed unmatched. This CDR3 has 15 amino acids.

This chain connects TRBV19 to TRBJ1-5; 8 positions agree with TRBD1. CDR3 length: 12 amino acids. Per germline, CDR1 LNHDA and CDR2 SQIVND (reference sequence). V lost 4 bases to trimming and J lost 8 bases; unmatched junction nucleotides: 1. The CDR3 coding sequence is TGTGCCAGTAGTACGACAGGGGAGCCCCAGCATTTT. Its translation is CASSTTGEPQHF.

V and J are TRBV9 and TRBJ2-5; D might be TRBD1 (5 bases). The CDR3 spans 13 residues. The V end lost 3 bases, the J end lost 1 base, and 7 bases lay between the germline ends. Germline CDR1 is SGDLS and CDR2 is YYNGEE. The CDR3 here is CASSGQIQETQYF. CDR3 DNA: TGTGCCAGCAGCGGACAGATCCAAGAGACCCAGTACTTC.

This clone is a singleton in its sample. The CDR3 is CASSPGLPYEQYF. Written as DNA, the CDR3 is TGTGCCAGCAGTCCGGGACTCCCCTACGAGCAGTACTTC. This chain connects TRBV28 to TRBJ2-7; a possible D gene is TRBD2 (6 bases). CDR1 and CDR2 from the germline V gene are MDHEN and SYDVKM. The CDR3 is made up of 13 amino acids. With 5 bases removed from V and 2 bases from J, the gap between germline ends came to 10 bases.

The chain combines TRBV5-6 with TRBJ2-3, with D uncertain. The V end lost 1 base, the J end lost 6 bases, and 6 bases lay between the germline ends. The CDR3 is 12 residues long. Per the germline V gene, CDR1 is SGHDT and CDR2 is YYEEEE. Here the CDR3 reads CASSLPQDTQYF. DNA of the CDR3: TGTGCCAGCAGCTTGCCTCAGGATACGCAGTATTTT.

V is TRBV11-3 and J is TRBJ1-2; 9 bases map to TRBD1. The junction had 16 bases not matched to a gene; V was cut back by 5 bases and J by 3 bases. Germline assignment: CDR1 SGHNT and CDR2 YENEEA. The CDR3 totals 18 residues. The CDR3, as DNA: TGTGCCAGCAGCCAGGCCTCTACAGGGGGCGATTTGGACTATGGCTACACCTTC. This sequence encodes CASSQASTGGDLDYGYTF.

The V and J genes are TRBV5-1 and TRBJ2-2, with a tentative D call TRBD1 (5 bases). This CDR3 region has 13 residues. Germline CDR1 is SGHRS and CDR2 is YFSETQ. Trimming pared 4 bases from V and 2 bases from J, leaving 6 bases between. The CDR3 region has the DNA TGCGCCAGCAGCCAGGGTAACACCGGGGAGCTGTTTTTT. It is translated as CASSQGNTGELFF. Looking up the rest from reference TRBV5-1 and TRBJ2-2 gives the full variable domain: KAGVTQTPRYLIKTRGQQVTLSCSPISGHRSVSWYQQTPGQGLQFLFEYFSETQRNKGNFPGRFSGRQFSNSRSEMNVSTLELGDSALYLCASSQGNTGELFFGEGSRLTVL.

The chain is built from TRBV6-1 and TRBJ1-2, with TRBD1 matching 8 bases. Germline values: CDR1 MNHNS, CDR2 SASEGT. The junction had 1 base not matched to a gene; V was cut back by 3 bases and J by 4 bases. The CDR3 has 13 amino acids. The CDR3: CASSDQGAYGYTF. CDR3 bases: TGTGCCAGCAGTGACCAGGGGGCCTATGGCTACACCTTC.

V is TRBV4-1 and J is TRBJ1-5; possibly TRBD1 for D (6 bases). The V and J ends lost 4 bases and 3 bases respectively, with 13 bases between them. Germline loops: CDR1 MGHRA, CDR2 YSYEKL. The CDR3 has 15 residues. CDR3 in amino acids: CASSLLTGINQPQHF. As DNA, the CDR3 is TGCGCCAGCAGCCTACTGACAGGAATCAATCAGCCCCAGCATTTT.